A selection of T cell receptor beta chains follows, all from one sample in a study of cytomegalovirus exposure and HLA in healthy donors. Profiled with immunoSEQ multiplex PCR; TCRdb holds only in-frame clones, not every one. This sample carries about 190,000 clones, around 67% of them seen once, and the ten largest clones take 2.5% to 4%. Sequenced material: PBMCs. These receptors were obtained from a woman aged 25 to 45 in good health and CMV-seropositive. CDR3s include the opening cysteine and the closing phenylalanine or tryptophan. The order of the fields is clone size, V gene, D gene, J gene, CDR3 protein, CDR3 DNA. The D gene is left open where the match is weak. Part of the rows lack a size; the others show once, few, many or a class for expanded clones.

abundance: NA; v_gene: TRBV28; d_gene: TRBD2; j_gene: TRBJ2-5; CDR3aa: CATQGLAGGRETQYF; CDR3nt: TGTGCCACCCAGGGATTAGCGGGCGGGAGGGAGACCCAGTACTTC
abundance: NA; v_gene: TRBV27; d_gene: TRBD1; j_gene: TRBJ1-1; CDR3aa: CASSSGQGVNTEAFF; CDR3nt: TGTGCCAGCAGTTCCGGACAGGGGGTGAACACTGAAGCTTTCTTT
abundance: few; v_gene: TRBV5-1; d_gene: NA; j_gene: TRBJ1-3; CDR3aa: CASSSKPGSDSTIYF; CDR3nt: TGCGCCAGCAGCTCAAAACCGGGCTCCGACAGCACCATATATTTT
abundance: NA; v_gene: TRBV7-9; d_gene: TRBD1; j_gene: TRBJ2-7; CDR3aa: CASSPDRGLYEQYF; CDR3nt: TGTGCCAGCAGCCCGGACAGGGGGCTGTACGAGCAGTACTTC
abundance: NA; v_gene: TRBV5-1; d_gene: NA; j_gene: TRBJ1-4; CDR3aa: CASSLGTASNEKLFF; CDR3nt: TGCGCCAGCAGCTTGGGGACAGCGAGTAATGAAAAACTGTTTTTT
abundance: NA; v_gene: TRBV11-3; d_gene: NA; j_gene: TRBJ2-1; CDR3aa: CASSPGLSSYNEQFF; CDR3nt: TGTGCCAGCAGCCCAGGGCTGAGCTCCTACAATGAGCAGTTCTTC
abundance: NA; v_gene: TRBV15; d_gene: NA; j_gene: TRBJ1-3; CDR3aa: CATSSLTSISGNTIYF; CDR3nt: TGTGCCACCAGCAGCCTTACATCGATCTCTGGAAACACCATATATTTT
abundance: once; v_gene: TRBV5-4; d_gene: TRBD1; j_gene: TRBJ2-7; CDR3aa: CASSGTGIIEQYF; CDR3nt: TGTGCCAGCAGCGGGACAGGGATCATCGAGCAGTACTTC
abundance: NA; v_gene: TRBV7-2; d_gene: TRBD2; j_gene: TRBJ2-7; CDR3aa: CASSRAGEGEQYF; CDR3nt: TGTGCCAGCAGCAGAGCGGGAGAGGGTGAGCAGTACTTC
abundance: NA; v_gene: TRBV28; d_gene: NA; j_gene: TRBJ1-5; CDR3aa: CASSFGTQYRARQPQHF; CDR3nt: TGTGCCAGCAGTTTTGGGACCCAATACAGGGCACGTCAGCCCCAGCATTTT
abundance: NA; v_gene: TRBV19; d_gene: NA; j_gene: TRBJ2-1; CDR3aa: CASSPSTVRDNEQFF; CDR3nt: TGTGCCAGTAGTCCGTCAACGGTGAGGGACAATGAGCAGTTCTTC
abundance: NA; v_gene: TRBV14; d_gene: TRBD2; j_gene: TRBJ2-5; CDR3aa: CASSQDGSGSRTQYF; CDR3nt: TGTGCCAGCAGCCAAGACGGTAGCGGGAGCCGGACCCAGTACTTC
abundance: NA; v_gene: TRBV7-9; d_gene: TRBD1; j_gene: TRBJ2-1; CDR3aa: CASSLLGQGLRNEQFF; CDR3nt: TGTGCCAGCAGCCTCCTGGGACAGGGATTACGCAATGAGCAGTTCTTC
abundance: NA; v_gene: TRBV11-2; d_gene: NA; j_gene: TRBJ2-1; CDR3aa: CASSLAGVWNEQFF; CDR3nt: TGTGCCAGCAGCTTAGCGGGAGTCTGGAATGAGCAGTTCTTC
abundance: once; v_gene: TRBV28; d_gene: NA; j_gene: TRBJ2-5; CDR3aa: CASSLGAYGALETQYF; CDR3nt: TGTGCCAGCAGTCTGGGGGCATACGGAGCCTTGGAGACCCAGTACTTC
abundance: NA; v_gene: TRBV7-9; d_gene: NA; j_gene: TRBJ2-7; CDR3aa: CASSSSPQGIGEQYF; CDR3nt: TGTGCCAGCAGCTCCTCCCCCCAGGGAATCGGCGAGCAGTACTTC
abundance: NA; v_gene: TRBV7-2; d_gene: NA; j_gene: TRBJ1-3; CDR3aa: CASSLGTGPSSGNTIYF; CDR3nt: TGTGCCAGCAGCTTAGGCACAGGGCCAAGCTCTGGAAACACCATATATTTT
abundance: NA; v_gene: TRBV6-4; d_gene: NA; j_gene: TRBJ1-6; CDR3aa: CASSDEGVENSPLHF; CDR3nt: TGTGCCAGCAGTGACGAGGGAGTGGAGAATTCACCCCTCCACTTT
abundance: NA; v_gene: TRBV28; d_gene: NA; j_gene: TRBJ2-7; CDR3aa: CALSGPESYEQYF; CDR3nt: TGTGCCTTGAGCGGCCCGGAATCCTACGAGCAGTACTTC
abundance: NA; v_gene: TRBV7-9; d_gene: NA; j_gene: TRBJ2-7; CDR3aa: CASRAFGSSEQYF; CDR3nt: TGTGCCAGCAGGGCCTTCGGGAGCTCCGAGCAGTACTTC
abundance: NA; v_gene: TRBV5-1; d_gene: TRBD1; j_gene: TRBJ2-1; CDR3aa: CASSLASGGMGEQFF; CDR3nt: TGCGCCAGCAGCTTGGCCTCAGGGGGCATGGGTGAGCAGTTCTTC
abundance: NA; v_gene: TRBV19; d_gene: TRBD2; j_gene: TRBJ2-1; CDR3aa: CASSIVAGALNEQFF; CDR3nt: TGTGCCAGTAGTATAGTAGCGGGAGCGCTCAATGAGCAGTTCTTC
abundance: NA; v_gene: TRBV5-4; d_gene: NA; j_gene: TRBJ1-5; CDR3aa: CASSEPTGFLSNQPQHF; CDR3nt: TGTGCCAGCAGCGAGCCTACAGGTTTTCTTAGCAATCAGCCCCAGCATTTT
abundance: NA; v_gene: TRBV5-1; d_gene: TRBD2; j_gene: TRBJ2-3; CDR3aa: CASSGPGLLSTDTQYF; CDR3nt: TGCGCCAGCAGCGGCCCGGGACTACTAAGCACAGATACGCAGTATTTT
abundance: NA; v_gene: TRBV28; d_gene: TRBD2; j_gene: TRBJ2-1; CDR3aa: CASKAGGPGNEQFF; CDR3nt: TGTGCCAGCAAAGCGGGAGGGCCGGGGAATGAGCAGTTCTTC
abundance: few; v_gene: TRBV6-6; d_gene: TRBD1; j_gene: TRBJ1-1; CDR3aa: CASSYTGVAEAFF; CDR3nt: TGTGCCAGCAGTTACACAGGGGTCGCTGAAGCTTTCTTT
abundance: NA; v_gene: TRBV28; d_gene: TRBD1; j_gene: TRBJ2-7; CDR3aa: CASTSRQGISYEQYF; CDR3nt: TGTGCCAGCACCTCTAGACAGGGGATCTCCTACGAGCAGTACTTC
abundance: NA; v_gene: TRBV4-1; d_gene: NA; j_gene: TRBJ2-7; CDR3aa: CASSQGQRTYEQYF; CDR3nt: TGCGCCAGCAGCCAAGGACAGAGGACCTACGAGCAGTACTTC
abundance: NA; v_gene: TRBV7-2; d_gene: TRBD2; j_gene: TRBJ2-1; CDR3aa: CASSPVAGGTPYNEQFF; CDR3nt: TGTGCCAGCAGCCCGGTAGCGGGAGGCACGCCTTACAATGAGCAGTTCTTC
abundance: NA; v_gene: TRBV27; d_gene: TRBD2; j_gene: TRBJ2-7; CDR3aa: CASSSRLAHEQYF; CDR3nt: TGTGCCAGCAGTTCCCGACTAGCGCACGAGCAGTACTTC
abundance: NA; v_gene: TRBV28; d_gene: TRBD2; j_gene: TRBJ2-1; CDR3aa: CASRVLREGPDEQFF; CDR3nt: TGTGCCAGCAGGGTCTTACGGGAGGGCCCCGATGAGCAGTTCTTC
abundance: NA; v_gene: TRBV4-1; d_gene: NA; j_gene: TRBJ2-3; CDR3aa: CASSQSGANPTDTQYF; CDR3nt: TGCGCCAGCTCTCAGAGCGGTGCAAATCCCACAGATACGCAGTATTTT